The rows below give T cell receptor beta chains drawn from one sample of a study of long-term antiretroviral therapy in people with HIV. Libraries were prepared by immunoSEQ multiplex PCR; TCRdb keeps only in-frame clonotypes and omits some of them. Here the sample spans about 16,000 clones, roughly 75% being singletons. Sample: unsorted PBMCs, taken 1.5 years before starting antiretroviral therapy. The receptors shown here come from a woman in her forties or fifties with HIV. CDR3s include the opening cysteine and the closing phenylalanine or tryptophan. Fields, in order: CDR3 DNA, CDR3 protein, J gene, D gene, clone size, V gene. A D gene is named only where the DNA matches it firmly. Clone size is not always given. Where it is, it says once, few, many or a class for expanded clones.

CDR3nt: TGTGCCACCAGCAGAGGCCGGGAAGAGGGGGAGACCCAGTACTTC
CDR3aa: CATSRGREEGETQYF
j_gene: TRBJ2-5
d_gene: NA
abundance: NA
v_gene: TRBV15

CDR3nt: TGTGCCAGCAGCGGGGGACAGGGGGTCACCGGGGAGCTGTTTTTT
CDR3aa: CASSGGQGVTGELFF
j_gene: TRBJ2-2
d_gene: TRBD1
abundance: NA
v_gene: TRBV11-1

CDR3nt: TGTGCCAGTAGTATAGGGACTAGCGGGGGGGTGGGTGAGCAGTTCTTC
CDR3aa: CASSIGTSGGVGEQFF
j_gene: TRBJ2-1
d_gene: TRBD2
abundance: NA
v_gene: TRBV19

CDR3nt: TGTGCCAGCAGTCCCCCTCCCGGGACAGGCTACAATCAGCCCCAGCATTTT
CDR3aa: CASSPPPGTGYNQPQHF
j_gene: TRBJ1-5
d_gene: TRBD1
abundance: NA
v_gene: TRBV27

CDR3nt: TGTGCCAGCAGTTCAATGGATGGTGTTAATGGCTACACCTTC
CDR3aa: CASSSMDGVNGYTF
j_gene: TRBJ1-2
d_gene: NA
abundance: once
v_gene: TRBV27

CDR3nt: TGTGCCAGCAGTGAGGTTGGGTCCACTGAAGCTTTCTTT
CDR3aa: CASSEVGSTEAFF
j_gene: TRBJ1-1
d_gene: NA
abundance: NA
v_gene: TRBV2

CDR3nt: TGTGCCAGCAGCTTTCTAAGGGGGCCGAGCACCGGGGAGCTGTTTTTT
CDR3aa: CASSFLRGPSTGELFF
j_gene: TRBJ2-2
d_gene: TRBD1
abundance: NA
v_gene: TRBV7-3

CDR3nt: TGCGCCAGCAACGAAGGGGGACGGTTGGCGGTTACTAGCACAGATACGCAGTATTTT
CDR3aa: CASNEGGRLAVTSTDTQYF
j_gene: TRBJ2-3
d_gene: NA
abundance: few
v_gene: TRBV5-1

CDR3nt: TGTGCCAGCAGCCCCGACAGGGGGACTCAGCCCCAGCATTTT
CDR3aa: CASSPDRGTQPQHF
j_gene: TRBJ1-5
d_gene: TRBD1
abundance: NA
v_gene: TRBV11-2

CDR3nt: TGTGCCAGCAGCTTAGTCGACGACAGGGGAAAGACCCAGTACTTC
CDR3aa: CASSLVDDRGKTQYF
j_gene: TRBJ2-5
d_gene: TRBD1
abundance: NA
v_gene: TRBV11-2

CDR3nt: TGCGCCAGCAGCGTCGGGAAGAACGATAATTCACCCCTCCACTTT
CDR3aa: CASSVGKNDNSPLHF
j_gene: TRBJ1-6
d_gene: NA
abundance: NA
v_gene: TRBV5-1

CDR3nt: TGTGCCAGCAGCCCCCCTTCGGGTAACGAGCAGTACTTC
CDR3aa: CASSPPSGNEQYF
j_gene: TRBJ2-7
d_gene: NA
abundance: few
v_gene: TRBV5-4

CDR3nt: TGTGCCATCAGTGGGGGGACTAATGAAAAACTGTTTTTT
CDR3aa: CAISGGTNEKLFF
j_gene: TRBJ1-4
d_gene: NA
abundance: NA
v_gene: TRBV10-3

CDR3nt: TGTGCCTCCCGGACTGAAAACTATGGCTACACCTTC
CDR3aa: CASRTENYGYTF
j_gene: TRBJ1-2
d_gene: NA
abundance: NA
v_gene: TRBV30

CDR3nt: TGCGCCAGCAGCCCCATTCCAGCAGTCTCCTACAATGAGCAGTTCTTC
CDR3aa: CASSPIPAVSYNEQFF
j_gene: TRBJ2-1
d_gene: NA
abundance: NA
v_gene: TRBV5-1

CDR3nt: TGTGCCAGCAGCTTTTATGACGGGGCAAATTCACCCCTCCACTTT
CDR3aa: CASSFYDGANSPLHF
j_gene: TRBJ1-6
d_gene: NA
abundance: few
v_gene: TRBV7-8

CDR3nt: TGCGCCAGCAGCCCTCCGGGGCGGGGGAACACCGGGGAGCTGTTTTTT
CDR3aa: CASSPPGRGNTGELFF
j_gene: TRBJ2-2
d_gene: NA
abundance: once
v_gene: TRBV5-1

CDR3nt: TGTGCCAGCAGCTTAGTAGGGGGGCCCGGCGAGCAGTACTTC
CDR3aa: CASSLVGGPGEQYF
j_gene: TRBJ2-7
d_gene: NA
abundance: few
v_gene: TRBV7-9

CDR3nt: TGTGCCAGCAGCTTAGACAGAGGGGGCTACACCTTC
CDR3aa: CASSLDRGGYTF
j_gene: TRBJ1-2
d_gene: NA
abundance: once
v_gene: TRBV7-8

CDR3nt: TGCGCCAGCAGCTTGGCCATCGGGGTTGGGGCCAACGTCCTGACTTTC
CDR3aa: CASSLAIGVGANVLTF
j_gene: TRBJ2-6
d_gene: NA
abundance: NA
v_gene: TRBV5-1

CDR3nt: TGTGCCAGCGGATCCAGCGGAATTGCAGAGACCCAGTACTTC
CDR3aa: CASGSSGIAETQYF
j_gene: TRBJ2-5
d_gene: NA
abundance: NA
v_gene: TRBV27

CDR3nt: TGTGCCAGTAGGCGGGGCGGTAACTATGGCTACACCTTC
CDR3aa: CASRRGGNYGYTF
j_gene: TRBJ1-2
d_gene: NA
abundance: NA
v_gene: TRBV19

CDR3nt: TGTGCCAGCAGCTTATATGCCAGGGACCTCAATTCACCCCTCCACTTT
CDR3aa: CASSLYARDLNSPLHF
j_gene: TRBJ1-6
d_gene: NA
abundance: few
v_gene: TRBV7-6

CDR3nt: TGTGCCAGCAGCCAAGGTGGCCTTCTGACAGGGAGATATGGCTACACCTTC
CDR3aa: CASSQGGLLTGRYGYTF
j_gene: TRBJ1-2
d_gene: TRBD1
abundance: few
v_gene: TRBV4-2

CDR3nt: TGTGCCAGCAGCGGCTTAAATAAAGATTCGGAAAATCGTGAAAAACTGTTTTTT
CDR3aa: CASSGLNKDSENREKLFF
j_gene: TRBJ1-4
d_gene: NA
abundance: NA
v_gene: TRBV5-6

CDR3nt: TGTGCCTGGAGTGTACTAGGGAAGGGTCCTGATCCTGAAGCTTTCTTT
CDR3aa: CAWSVLGKGPDPEAFF
j_gene: TRBJ1-1
d_gene: NA
abundance: NA
v_gene: TRBV30

CDR3nt: TGTGCCAGCAGCCCGGACGGCCTGGGGTATGGCTACACCTTC
CDR3aa: CASSPDGLGYGYTF
j_gene: TRBJ1-2
d_gene: NA
abundance: NA
v_gene: TRBV7-6

CDR3nt: TGCGCCAGCAGCTTGAGCGGGGGGGCCGGTAATGAGCAGTTCTTC
CDR3aa: CASSLSGGAGNEQFF
j_gene: TRBJ2-1
d_gene: TRBD2
abundance: NA
v_gene: TRBV5-1

CDR3nt: TGCGCCAGCAGCTCCGGGACAACCCTCTACGAGCAGTACTTC
CDR3aa: CASSSGTTLYEQYF
j_gene: TRBJ2-7
d_gene: NA
abundance: NA
v_gene: TRBV5-1

CDR3nt: TGTGCCACCCTTTCCGATTTGAGCTCCTATAATTCACCCCTCCACTTT
CDR3aa: CATLSDLSSYNSPLHF
j_gene: TRBJ1-6
d_gene: NA
abundance: NA
v_gene: TRBV2

CDR3nt: TGCGCCAGCAGCCCCCGGGGAGTCGAAGAGGATACGCAGTATTTT
CDR3aa: CASSPRGVEEDTQYF
j_gene: TRBJ2-3
d_gene: NA
abundance: few
v_gene: TRBV4-1

CDR3nt: TGTGCTAGTGGTTCTGGCAGCTCTGGAAACACCATATATTTT
CDR3aa: CASGSGSSGNTIYF
j_gene: TRBJ1-3
d_gene: NA
abundance: NA
v_gene: TRBV12-5

CDR3nt: TGCGCCAGCAGCCAACTGCGGAGTAATCAGCCCCAGCATTTT
CDR3aa: CASSQLRSNQPQHF
j_gene: TRBJ1-5
d_gene: NA
abundance: NA
v_gene: TRBV4-1

CDR3nt: TGTGCCAGCAGCTTAGCGCCCGGGGTCGAGGACTATGGCTACACCTTC
CDR3aa: CASSLAPGVEDYGYTF
j_gene: TRBJ1-2
d_gene: NA
abundance: NA
v_gene: TRBV7-6

CDR3nt: TGTGCCAGCAGTGAATCTCCCACGCAGTATTTT
CDR3aa: CASSESPTQYF
j_gene: TRBJ2-3
d_gene: NA
abundance: NA
v_gene: TRBV6-1

CDR3nt: TGTGCCAGCAGTCTGGACAGGACCTACGAGCAGTACTTC
CDR3aa: CASSLDRTYEQYF
j_gene: TRBJ2-7
d_gene: TRBD1
abundance: few
v_gene: TRBV7-9

CDR3nt: TGTGCCAGCAGCTCCCCCGACAGTCCGGACTACGACGGCTACACCTTC
CDR3aa: CASSSPDSPDYDGYTF
j_gene: TRBJ1-2
d_gene: NA
abundance: NA
v_gene: TRBV11-2

CDR3nt: TGTGCCAGCAGCTTCGGGGGCCGGAACACTGAAGCTTTCTTT
CDR3aa: CASSFGGRNTEAFF
j_gene: TRBJ1-1
d_gene: NA
abundance: NA
v_gene: TRBV7-2

CDR3nt: TGCGCCAGCAGCCAAGGAGCGACGGATCGCGCTTATGGCTACACCTTC
CDR3aa: CASSQGATDRAYGYTF
j_gene: TRBJ1-2
d_gene: NA
abundance: few
v_gene: TRBV4-1

CDR3nt: TGCGCCAGCAGCCTAGGGTCTCAAGGGGACCCCTCCTACGAGCAGTACTTC
CDR3aa: CASSLGSQGDPSYEQYF
j_gene: TRBJ2-7
d_gene: NA
abundance: NA
v_gene: TRBV23-1

CDR3nt: TGCGCCAGCAGGCCAACTAGCGGGGGGTGGGAGACCCAGTACTTC
CDR3aa: CASRPTSGGWETQYF
j_gene: TRBJ2-5
d_gene: TRBD2
abundance: once
v_gene: TRBV4-1

CDR3nt: TGTGCCAGCAGTTACGAAGGACAGGGGGGTACCGGGGAGCTGTTTTTT
CDR3aa: CASSYEGQGGTGELFF
j_gene: TRBJ2-2
d_gene: TRBD1
abundance: NA
v_gene: TRBV6-5

CDR3nt: TGTGCCAGCAGCCTCGACAATACACGATTACAGGGCCTAGCCAAAAACATTCAGTACTTC
CDR3aa: CASSLDNTRLQGLAKNIQYF
j_gene: TRBJ2-4
d_gene: NA
abundance: NA
v_gene: TRBV7-8

CDR3nt: TGTGCCAGCAGCGAACTAGCGGGGGATAAAGAGACCCAGTACTTC
CDR3aa: CASSELAGDKETQYF
j_gene: TRBJ2-5
d_gene: TRBD2
abundance: NA
v_gene: TRBV7-3

CDR3nt: TGCAGCGTTGTAACGAATGAAAAACTGTTTTTT
CDR3aa: CSVVTNEKLFF
j_gene: TRBJ1-4
d_gene: NA
abundance: NA
v_gene: TRBV29-1

CDR3nt: TGCGCCAGCAGCCAAGTATTGGGGGCGCGCACCGGGGAGCTGTTTTTT
CDR3aa: CASSQVLGARTGELFF
j_gene: TRBJ2-2
d_gene: NA
abundance: NA
v_gene: TRBV4-1

CDR3nt: TGCGCCAGCAGCTTGGGTCGGTCAGGACCCCTCTCTGGGGCCAACGTCCTGACTTTC
CDR3aa: CASSLGRSGPLSGANVLTF
j_gene: TRBJ2-6
d_gene: NA
abundance: NA
v_gene: TRBV5-1

CDR3nt: TGTGCCAGCAGCGCGGAAGGTTACGAGCAGTACTTC
CDR3aa: CASSAEGYEQYF
j_gene: TRBJ2-7
d_gene: NA
abundance: once
v_gene: TRBV13

CDR3nt: TGTGCCAGCAGTCTCGGGGTTTATGAAAAACTGTTTTTT
CDR3aa: CASSLGVYEKLFF
j_gene: TRBJ1-4
d_gene: NA
abundance: NA
v_gene: TRBV6-5

CDR3nt: TGTGCCAGCAGCTTGCGGACAGGGGTTATCGGCACAGATACGCAGTATTTT
CDR3aa: CASSLRTGVIGTDTQYF
j_gene: TRBJ2-3
d_gene: TRBD1
abundance: NA
v_gene: TRBV11-3

CDR3nt: TGTGCCAGCGCATCCAGGGGTGGCAATCAGCCCCAGCATTTT
CDR3aa: CASASRGGNQPQHF
j_gene: TRBJ1-5
d_gene: NA
abundance: NA
v_gene: TRBV2

CDR3nt: TGTGCCAGCAGTGGGGGGGGACCACAAGAGACCCAGTACTTC
CDR3aa: CASSGGGPQETQYF
j_gene: TRBJ2-5
d_gene: TRBD2
abundance: NA
v_gene: TRBV6-1